This T cell receptor (beta chain) was sequenced in a study of blood T cells in healthy people across ages (dated by TCRdb to 2014 to 2015). For the wider study: In model experiments, template switching captured roughly one uniquely barcoded TCR beta cDNA molecule for every two T cells. To avoid experimental bias, donors of different ages were distributed randomly across sequencing lanes. For two donors (one aged 18 to 30 and one aged 80 or older), the study analyzed two additional independent replicas of 1 million unique cDNA reads from the same blood draw. Age-related changes in TCR beta repertoire diversity were measured in the study by deep sequencing normalized with unique cDNA molecular identifiers. Four age groups were formed from the donors: young (average about 16 years), middle-aged (approximately 42), aged (62) and long-lived (about 80).

In the case of this clonotype: Its specific antigen is unknown. No much larger clone is present one base from it, and per-base qualities are unavailable.

Receptors were amplified or captured by 5' RACE. Sequencing was performed on an Illumina HiSeq 2500. A second PCR of 7 to 11 cycles was performed with a sample-barcoded 5' primer and a J-beta primer mix. Each TCR beta cDNA molecule received a unique molecular identifier from a template-switch 5' adaptor carrying 12 random nucleotides. Each sample yielded at least 2.5 million CDR3-containing paired-end reads. The Mint cDNA synthesis kit, primed by a TRBC-specific oligonucleotide, was used to synthesize first-strand cDNA from all RNA. All cDNA was treated with uracil-DNA glycosylase and then went through a first 18-cycle PCR with the universal primers M1SS and BC2_uni_R. In the paper's pipeline: Normalization of each sample was performed by random selection of 1 million high-quality reads, each carrying a distinct molecular identifier. Reads with shared molecular identifiers were discarded instead of being binned into consensus sequences. MiTCR, with a Q25 quality threshold and the strictest error-elimination algorithm, was used for CDR3 identification, clonotype clustering and error correction. Lower-bound total TCR beta diversity was estimated with a nonparametric unseen species model using Euler transformation. TCRdb redid the processing of the public reads, applying fastp at Q25 and MiXCR, and retained in-frame beta chains. Rows are unified per CDR3 protein, each entry keeping the most common DNA and genes. These V and J calls derive from TCRdb rather than the authors' analysis. Here the sample has 1.5 million to 2 million distinct CDR3 sequences; 25% to 30% occur a single time. Roughly 8.2% of the sample is held by the ten biggest clonotypes.

The roughly 38 donors, aged about 6 to 100 years, were systemically healthy Caucasian individuals from Russia. Roughly 10 milliliters of peripheral blood were drawn from each donor into EDTA-treated Vacutainer tubes. Ficoll-Paque density-gradient centrifugation was used to isolate PBMCs, with at least 6.5 million per sample. Total RNA was extracted from PBMCs with Trizol reagent, with at least 5.5 micrograms obtained per sample. For every donor, an aliquot of PBMCs went through flow cytometry to measure the percentages of naive CD45RAhigh/CD27high T cells. Results and caveats for the whole study, not just this receptor: Because profiling used bulk unsorted PBMCs, naive and antigen-experienced compartments could not be compared conclusively. There was a strong correlation between observed TCR beta diversity and the percentage of naive T cells measured by flow cytometry. Compared with the aged group, the long-lived group had more naive CD4+ T cells, fewer expanded clones and increased TCR diversity, suggesting age selection. As age increased, observed TCR beta diversity per million T cells dropped in a roughly linear way, and a significant reduction was already evident by age around 41. Estimates of total diversity from one million sequenced T cells were regarded as lower bounds and underestimates. Because the CMV infection status of the donors was unknown, age-related changes in expanded clonotypes may potentially have been confounded.

The clonotype comes from a woman aged 30 to 39 in good health. Sequencing was carried out using blood.

At the DNA level, the sequence is TGTGCCATCAAGAGGGCGGGAGGGGACAATGAGCAGTACTTC. Translated, it reads CAIKRAGGDNEQYF. The rearrangement joined TRBV10-3 to TRBJ2-5; TRBD2 lines up with 9 middle nucleotides. Reading the germline V gene gives CDR1 ENHRY and CDR2 SYGVKD. Germline trimming: 7 bases from V, 11 bases from J; junction bases outside gene matches: 14. Counted from cysteine to phenylalanine, this CDR3 has 14 amino acids. Kept here is only the CDR3 DNA, which spans 42 bases and is read in frame from base 1.